This T cell receptor beta chain derives from a study of cytomegalovirus exposure and HLA in healthy donors. Use of 60 Vbeta and 13 Jbeta primers characterized the PCR. Clones were sequenced by immunoSEQ multiplex PCR, and TCRdb holds only the in-frame ones, with some missing. In the table there are hundreds of thousands of clones, over 65% of which are singletons. The sample holds one count of this clone. Its matching antigen is unknown. General study points: The listing of approximately 160 TCR beta chains classed them as cytomegalovirus-associated. In a later analysis, productive TCRs from donors in an Asian-associated ancestry cluster reportedly carried fewer N-insertions than the cohort mean. TCR association rates varied by HLA locus in a later analysis, with DRB1 highest and HLA-C lowest.

V was cut by 5 bases and J by 6 bases, with 13 bases left in between. CDR3 length: 13 amino acids. Germline CDR1 and CDR2: SGHTA and FQGNSA. The sequenced sample was PBMCs. The chain uses TRBV7-2 and TRBJ1-1; perhaps TRBD1 as D (6 bases). This receptor was identified in a woman aged 60 to 75 in good health and CMV-seropositive. The CDR3 loop is CASSIYRAAEAFF. Written as DNA, the CDR3 is TGTGCCAGCAGCATATACAGGGCCGCTGAAGCTTTCTTT.